This T cell receptor (beta chain) was sequenced in a study of T cell changes during pregnancy in multiple sclerosis (dated 2019 in TCRdb). Looking at the study overall: Changes in the T cell repertoire over the course of pregnancy were examined in this study in women with multiple sclerosis.

About this clone itself: It has no known antigen specificity. No quality values exist for individual bases; no much larger clone is one base distant.

Library preparation employed the immunoSEQ multiplex PCR assay. TCRdb re-hosts the immuneACCESS table, in-frame sequences only. Its copies lack some clones; in the studies checked, an unresolved V gene accounts for under half of them, and the cause for the rest is not known. The sample table records about 31,000 clones; approximately 90% of these occur just once. Roughly 4.5% of the sample belongs to the ten largest clones. Based on the germline V gene, the CDR1 and CDR2 sequences are SGHRS and YFSETQ. From V the trimming removes 4 bases and from J it removes 1 base, while the gene matches leave 5 bases of the junction unaccounted for. CDR3 length: 14 amino acids, cysteine to phenylalanine. Only the CDR3 region is kept as DNA, spanning 42 bases read in frame from base 1.

The TCR originated in a female donor with multiple sclerosis, enrolled in a pregnancy study. Recombination joined TRBV5-1 with TRBJ2-7, with TRBD1 matching 7 junction bases. The source material was CD8+ T cells from peripheral blood mononuclear cells, sampled in the second trimester of pregnancy. The CDR3 reads CASSVGQSSYEQYF. The base sequence is TGCGCCAGCAGCGTGGGACAGTCATCCTACGAGCAGTACTTC.